This T cell receptor (beta chain) was captured by sequencing in a study of control samples from healthy donors and cancer patients. The CDR3 is made up of 16 amino acids. With 0 bases removed from V and 2 bases from J, the gap between germline ends came to 13 bases. Germline CDR1 reads LGHDT; CDR2 reads YNNKEL (reference sequence). The assay was immunoSEQ multiplex PCR, and TCRdb's table has in-frame clones only and misses some. The sample comprises 99,000 or so clones, roughly 86% of which are singletons, and roughly 2% rests with the top ten. The specimen sequenced was blood. The receptor's source is a man in his 60s in good health. The rearrangement links TRBV3-1 (or the pseudogene TRBV3-2) to TRBJ1-2, with unresolved D. The CDR3 is CASSQDGSRSNYGYTF. The CDR3 region has the DNA TGTGCCAGCAGCCAAGATGGTAGCAGGTCGAACTATGGCTACACCTTC.